The 11 T cell receptor beta chains listed next were all sequenced from one sample in a study of blood T cell repertoires in COVID-19. Libraries were prepared by immunoSEQ multiplex PCR; TCRdb keeps only in-frame clonotypes and omits some of them. The data hold 400,000 or so clones, with around nine tenths observed a single time. Sequenced material: peripheral blood. The receptors shown here come from a human donor in a cohort sampled during active COVID-19.

This chain links TRBV10-3 with TRBJ2-7; the match to TRBD1 covers 7 bases. V was clipped by 5 bases and J by 2 bases; unmatched bases: 3. The V gene's germline CDR1 is ENHRY and CDR2 SYGVKD. CDR3 length: 13 residues. DNA for the CDR3: TGTGCCATCAGTAACAGGGGACCCTACGAGCAGTACTTC. Translation gives CAISNRGPYEQYF.

The chain links TRBV9 to TRBJ1-2, with D hard to call. V lost 5 bases to trimming and J lost 2 bases, with 13 bases between them. Germline CDR1 is SGDLS and CDR2 is YYNGEE. The CDR3 runs to 14 residues. The chain's CDR3 is CASSLPGENYGYTF. The CDR3 nucleotides are TGTGCCAGCAGTTTGCCTGGAGAGAACTATGGCTACACCTTC.

CDR3 sequence: CSVERGQGAGELFF. CDR3 bases: TGCAGCGTTGAAAGGGGGCAGGGGGCCGGGGAGCTGTTTTTT. This rearrangement joins TRBV29-1 to TRBJ2-2; 7 bases are a match to TRBD1. V was clipped by 2 bases and J by 6 bases; unmatched bases: 6. This CDR3 is 14 amino acids long. The germline V gene encodes CDR1 SQVTM and CDR2 ANQGSEA.

The chain couples TRBV29-1 to TRBJ2-7; tentatively, D is TRBD1 (5 bases). Germline CDR1 SQVTM, CDR2 ANQGSEA. The V end lost 6 bases, the J end lost 5 bases, and 14 bases lay between the germline ends. CDR3 size: 12 residues. This CDR3 reads CSVVAGIHEQYF. DNA for the CDR3: TGCAGCGTAGTGGCAGGGATCCACGAGCAGTACTTC.

The chain carries TRBV9 and TRBJ1-2; D is possibly TRBD1 (6 bases). Looked up from germline, CDR1 is SGDLS and CDR2 is YYNGEE. V lost 3 bases and J 0 bases, leaving 9 bases between the germline ends. This CDR3 comprises 14 residues. CDR3 region: CASSARGTNYGYTF. CDR3 in DNA: TGTGCCAGCAGCGCTAGGGGGACTAACTATGGCTACACCTTC.

V and J are TRBV4-1 and TRBJ2-2; no clear D gene. Germline-derived CDR1 and CDR2 are MGHRA and YSYEKL. Trimming pared 4 bases from V and 8 bases from J, leaving 11 bases between. The CDR3 length is 13 residues. CDR3 nucleotide sequence: TGCGCCAGCAGCCCTACCAGGCCTGGGGAGCTGTTTTTT. This encodes CASSPTRPGELFF.

This clone was seen a single time. This sequence joins TRBV5-5 and TRBJ1-2, with D uncertain. Trimming cost V 0 bases and J 0 bases, with 9 bases left between them. The CDR3 totals 15 residues. Looked up from germline, CDR1 is SGHKS and CDR2 is YYEKEE (reference sequence). The CDR3, as DNA: TGTGCCAGCAGCTTGGGAGGAAAAGCTAACTATGGCTACACCTTC. The encoded protein is CASSLGGKANYGYTF.

V is TRBV7-8 and J is TRBJ2-3; D unresolved. Germline-derived CDR1 and CDR2 are SGHVS and FQNEAQ. The CDR3 extends over 15 amino acids. The V end was cut by 2 bases, the J end by 2 bases, with 11 bases between. CDR3 DNA sequence: TGTGCCAGCAGCTTATTACTGATTCCCACAGATACGCAGTATTTT. Amino acids: CASSLLLIPTDTQYF. Looking up the rest from reference TRBV7-8 and TRBJ2-3 gives the full variable domain: GAGVSQSPRYKVAKRGQDVALRCDPISGHVSLFWYQQALGQGPEFLTYFQNEAQLDKSGLPSDRFFAERPEGSVSTLKIQRTQQEDSAVYLCASSLLLIPTDTQYFGPGTRLTVL.

The chain joins TRBV6-2 or TRBV6-3 to TRBJ1-1; TRBD1 aligns across 12 bases. The CDR3 sequence is 17 residues long. V lost 6 bases to trimming and J lost 1 base; unmatched junction nucleotides: 9. Per germline, CDR1 MNHEY and CDR2 SVGEGT. CDR3 nucleotide sequence: TGTGCCAGCAGCTTTCCCGGGACAGGGGGCCCGAACACTGAAGCTTTCTTT. Translated: CASSFPGTGGPNTEAFF.

The rearrangement joins TRBV6-5 to TRBJ2-1, with D maybe TRBD2 (5 bases). Trimming left V 2 bases short and J 3 bases short, with 11 bases between. Germline CDR1 MNHEY, CDR2 SVGAGI. CDR3 length equals 15 residues. CDR3 amino acids: CASSYGVANYNEQFF. The CDR3 DNA reads TGTGCCAGCAGTTACGGGGTAGCGAACTACAATGAGCAGTTCTTC.

The gene calls are TRBV28 and TRBJ2-5; D ambiguous. The CDR3 runs 14 residues. Per the germline V gene, CDR1 is MDHEN and CDR2 is SYDVKM. Trimming removed 5 bases at V and 3 bases at J, with 13 bases between. This CDR3 reads CASSPTKNKETQYF. DNA of the CDR3: TGTGCCAGCAGTCCCACAAAGAACAAAGAGACCCAGTACTTC.